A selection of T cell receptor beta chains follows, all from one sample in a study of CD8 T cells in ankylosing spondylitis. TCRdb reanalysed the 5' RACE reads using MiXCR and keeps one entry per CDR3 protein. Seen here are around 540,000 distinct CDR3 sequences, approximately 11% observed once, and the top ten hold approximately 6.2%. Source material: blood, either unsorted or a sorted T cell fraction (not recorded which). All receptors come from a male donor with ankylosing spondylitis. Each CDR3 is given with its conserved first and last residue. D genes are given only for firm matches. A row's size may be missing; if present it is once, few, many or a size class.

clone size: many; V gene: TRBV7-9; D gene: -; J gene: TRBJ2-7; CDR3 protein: CASSLAGDSYEQYF; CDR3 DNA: TGTGCCAGCAGCTTAGCAGGGGACTCCTACGAGCAGTACTTC
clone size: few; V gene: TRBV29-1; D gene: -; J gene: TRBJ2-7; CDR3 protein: CSVGPLGSASYEQYF; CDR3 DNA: TGCAGCGTTGGACCCCTCGGCTCGGCGTCCTACGAGCAGTACTTC
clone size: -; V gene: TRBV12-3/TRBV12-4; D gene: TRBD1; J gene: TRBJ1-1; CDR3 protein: CASSRRDSWDTEAFF; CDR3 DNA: TGTGCCAGCAGTCGACGGGACAGTTGGGACACTGAAGCTTTCTTT
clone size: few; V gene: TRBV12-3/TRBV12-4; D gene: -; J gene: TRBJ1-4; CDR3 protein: CASLKNEKLFF; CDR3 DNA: TGTGCCAGCCTCAAGAATGAAAAACTGTTTTTT
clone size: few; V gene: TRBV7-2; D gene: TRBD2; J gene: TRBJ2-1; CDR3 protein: CASSLAVAGGPYYNEQFF; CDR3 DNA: TGTGCCAGCAGCTTAGCGGTGGCGGGAGGTCCTTATTACAATGAGCAGTTCTTC
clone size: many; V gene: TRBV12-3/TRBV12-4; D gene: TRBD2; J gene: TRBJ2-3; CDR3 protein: CASSRTSGTTDTQYF; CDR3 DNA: TGTGCCAGCAGTCGGACTAGCGGGACCACAGATACGCAGTATTTT
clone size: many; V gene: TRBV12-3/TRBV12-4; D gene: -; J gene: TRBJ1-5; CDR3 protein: CASSQVNGGQPQHF; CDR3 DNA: TGTGCCAGCAGTCAGGTTAATGGGGGCCAGCCCCAGCATTTT
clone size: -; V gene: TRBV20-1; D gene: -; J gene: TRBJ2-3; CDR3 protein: CSVLGIFTDTQYF; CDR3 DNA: TGCAGTGTATTAGGAATCTTCACAGATACGCAGTATTTT
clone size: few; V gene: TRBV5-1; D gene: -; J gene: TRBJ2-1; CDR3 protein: CASSLNSAYNEQFF; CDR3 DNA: TGCGCCAGCAGCTTGAACAGCGCCTACAATGAGCAGTTCTTC
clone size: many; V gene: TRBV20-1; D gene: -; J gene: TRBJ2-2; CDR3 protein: CSAPMPRTGELFF; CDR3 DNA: TGCAGTGCTCCCATGCCGAGGACCGGGGAGCTGTTTTTT
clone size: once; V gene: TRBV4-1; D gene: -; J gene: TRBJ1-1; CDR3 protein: CASSRTDSPNTEAFF; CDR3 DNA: TGCGCCAGCAGCCGAACCGACAGCCCGAACACTGAAGCTTTCTTT
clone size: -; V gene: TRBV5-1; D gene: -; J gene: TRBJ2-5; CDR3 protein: CASSRGGVEETQYF; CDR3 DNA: TGCGCCAGCAGCCGGGGTGGAGTGGAAGAGACCCAGTACTTC
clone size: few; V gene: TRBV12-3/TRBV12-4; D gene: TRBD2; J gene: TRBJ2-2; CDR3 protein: CASSPTPRGGVTGELFF; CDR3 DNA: TGTGCCAGCAGTCCTACCCCGAGGGGAGGGGTGACCGGGGAGCTGTTTTTT
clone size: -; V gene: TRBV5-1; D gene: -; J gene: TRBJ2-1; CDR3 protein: CASSPLSGTSYNEQFF; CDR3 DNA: TGCGCCAGCAGCCCCCTTAGCGGAACCTCCTACAATGAGCAGTTCTTC
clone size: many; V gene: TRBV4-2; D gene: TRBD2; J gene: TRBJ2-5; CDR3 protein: CASSPDASGRAVETQYF; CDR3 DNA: TGTGCCAGCAGCCCCGATGCTAGCGGGAGGGCCGTGGAGACCCAGTACTTC
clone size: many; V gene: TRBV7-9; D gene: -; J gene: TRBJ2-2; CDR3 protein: CASSAEGWSGELFF; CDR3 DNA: TGTGCCAGCAGCGCAGAGGGGTGGTCCGGGGAGCTGTTTTTT
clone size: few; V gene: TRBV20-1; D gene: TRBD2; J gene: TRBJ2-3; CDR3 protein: CSASNEREPDTQYF; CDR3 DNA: TGCAGTGCTAGTAACGAGCGGGAGCCAGATACGCAGTATTTT
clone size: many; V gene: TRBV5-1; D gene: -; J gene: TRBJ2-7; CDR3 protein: CASKGDGYEQYF; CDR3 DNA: TGCGCCAGTAAGGGGGACGGCTACGAGCAGTACTTC
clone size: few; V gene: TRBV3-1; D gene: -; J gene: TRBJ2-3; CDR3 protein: CASSPAATDTQYF; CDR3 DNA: TGTGCCAGCAGCCCTGCCGCAACAGATACGCAGTATTTT
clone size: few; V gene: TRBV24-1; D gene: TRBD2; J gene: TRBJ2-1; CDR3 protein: CATSDRGTSGSREQFF; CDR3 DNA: TGTGCCACCAGTGATCGAGGGACTAGCGGGAGCCGTGAGCAGTTCTTC
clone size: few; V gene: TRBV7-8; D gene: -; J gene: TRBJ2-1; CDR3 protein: CASSLASGSTYNEQFF; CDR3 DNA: TGTGCCAGCAGCTTAGCGTCCGGGAGTACCTACAATGAGCAGTTCTTC
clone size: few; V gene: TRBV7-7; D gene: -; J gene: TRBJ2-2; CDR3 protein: CASSLAAASGELFF; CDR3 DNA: TGTGCCAGCAGCTTAGCTGCAGCATCCGGGGAGCTGTTTTTT
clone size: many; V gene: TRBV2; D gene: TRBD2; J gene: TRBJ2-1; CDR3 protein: CASSEDLAALGDEQFF; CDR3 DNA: TGTGCCAGCAGTGAAGACCTAGCGGCCTTAGGCGATGAGCAGTTCTTC
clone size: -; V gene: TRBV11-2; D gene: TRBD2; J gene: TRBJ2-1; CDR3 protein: CASSQHQGLAGRIDNEQFF; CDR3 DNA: TGTGCCAGCAGCCAACATCAGGGACTAGCGGGACGAATTGACAATGAGCAGTTCTTC
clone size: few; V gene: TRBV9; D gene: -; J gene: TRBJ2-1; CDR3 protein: CASSVGGWNEQFF; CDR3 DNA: TGTGCCAGCAGCGTAGGGGGATGGAATGAGCAGTTCTTC
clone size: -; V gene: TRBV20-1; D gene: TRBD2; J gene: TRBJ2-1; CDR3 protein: CSARGGTSGAYNEQFF; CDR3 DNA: TGCAGTGCTAGAGGGGGGACTAGCGGAGCCTACAATGAGCAGTTCTTC